The next 12 T cell receptor beta chains were all read from a single sample in a study of blood T cell repertoires in COVID-19 (dated by TCRdb to 2019 to 2021). The library was generated by the immunoSEQ multiplex PCR assay. TCRdb re-hosts the immuneACCESS table, in-frame sequences only. Its copies lack some clones; in the studies checked, an unresolved V gene accounts for under half of them, and the cause for the rest is not known. The sample table holds about 190,000 clones, of which over 75% were seen once. Roughly 12% of the sample comes from the top ten. Material for sequencing was peripheral blood. These receptors all stem from a woman aged 45-59 years with acute or convalescent COVID-19.

This rearrangement joins TRBV5-1 to TRBJ2-7; 9 bases are a match to TRBD1. Trimming cost V 6 bases and J 3 bases; bases outside gene matches: 10. The CDR3 is made up of 15 amino acids. Germline V gene sequence: CDR1 SGHRS, CDR2 YFSETQ. This chain's CDR3 is CASNPTGTGIYEQYF. As DNA, the CDR3 is TGCGCCAGCAATCCCACAGGGACAGGGATCTACGAGCAGTACTTC.

The V and J genes are TRBV19 and TRBJ1-4, with D possibly matching TRBD1 (5 bases). Between the trimmed V and J ends, which lost 6 bases and 9 bases, there was a span of 20 bases. The CDR3 has 15 amino acids. From germline, CDR1 is LNHDA and CDR2 SQIVND (reference sequence). DNA of the CDR3: TGTGCCAGTAGCGACCAGTCCGGGACTCACCAAAAACTGTTTTTT. This codes for CASSDQSGTHQKLFF.

The chain carries TRBV6-5 and TRBJ1-4; TRBD1 matches 8 bases. CDR1 and CDR2 (germline): MNHEY, SVGAGI. The CDR3 covers 15 residues. Germline trimming cut 2 bases from V and 8 bases from J; bases unmatched to any gene: 7. CDR3 loop: CASSYQGAFEEKLFF. CDR3 nucleotide sequence: TGTGCCAGCAGTTACCAGGGGGCATTCGAGGAAAAACTGTTTTTT.

This clone was counted only a few times. CDR3 region: CASSQSQTGANVLTF. CDR3 nucleotides: TGTGCCAGCAGCCAAAGCCAAACTGGGGCCAACGTCCTGACTTTC. The V and J genes are TRBV3-1 (or the pseudogene TRBV3-2) and TRBJ2-6; D call uncertain. With 2 bases removed from V and 2 bases from J, the gap between germline ends came to 7 bases. In germline, CDR1 is LGHDT, CDR2 YNNKEL (reference sequence). The CDR3 loop spans 15 amino acids.

CDR3 DNA sequence: TGTGCCAGCACTACTTCGGGGGGACTAGCGAAGTTGGATGAGCAGTTCTTC. Translated, it gives CASTTSGGLAKLDEQFF. The V and J genes are TRBV28 and TRBJ2-1, with 10 bases lining up with TRBD2. After removal of 7 bases from V and 8 bases from J, the junction contained 17 bases not matched to a gene. Germline assignment: CDR1 MDHEN and CDR2 SYDVKM. This CDR3 spans 17 amino acids. Full variable domain (remainder filled in from reference TRBV28 and TRBJ2-1): DVKVTQSSRYLVKRTGEKVFLECVQDMDHENMFWYRQDPGLGLRLIYFSYDVKMKEKGDIPEGYSVSREKKERFSLILESASTNQTSMYLCASTTSGGLAKLDEQFFGPGTRLTVL.

This CDR3 reads CASSPGTSGGSYEQYF. DNA for the CDR3: TGTGCCAGCAGCCCCGGGACTAGCGGGGGCTCTTACGAGCAGTACTTC. The chain joins TRBV7-2 to TRBJ2-7; 14 bases agree with TRBD2. CDR3 length equals 16 residues. Germline V gives CDR1 SGHTA, CDR2 FQGNSA. Germline trimming cut 5 bases from V and 4 bases from J; bases unmatched to any gene: 7.

The CDR3 protein is CASSPTGGSEQYF. The CDR3 nucleotides are TGTGCCAGCTCACCAACGGGGGGATCCGAGCAGTACTTC. The chain recombines TRBV18 with TRBJ2-7, with 7 bases identical to TRBD2. The CDR3 covers 13 residues. Germline lookup yields CDR1 KGHSH and CDR2 LQKENI. J lost 6 bases, V lost 2 bases, and 4 bases had no gene match.

The gene calls are TRBV5-6 and TRBJ1-6; possible D gene TRBD1, 6 bases. Trimming stripped 0 bases from V and 7 bases from J, with 11 bases between. Germline assignment: CDR1 SGHDT and CDR2 YYEEEE. The CDR3 totals 15 residues. The CDR3 sequence is CASSLDRAPNSPLHF. In DNA, the CDR3 is TGTGCCAGCAGCTTGGACAGGGCCCCAAATTCACCCCTCCACTTT.

The chain employs TRBV30 and TRBJ1-2; the D gene is possibly TRBD1 (5 bases). Germline V gives CDR1 GTSNPN, CDR2 SVGIG (reference sequence). This CDR3 is built from 13 residues. V lost 0 bases and J lost 6, with 11 bases in between. CDR3 loop: CAWSVGVFNGYTF. The DNA for the CDR3 is TGTGCCTGGAGTGTAGGGGTATTTAATGGCTACACCTTC.

V is TRBV28 and J is TRBJ2-7; 9 bases agree with TRBD1. CDR1 and CDR2 (germline): MDHEN, SYDVKM. After removal of 4 bases from V and 0 bases from J, the junction contained 7 bases not matched to a gene. The CDR3 consists of 16 residues. The CDR3 loop reads CASSSPGQGNSYEQYF. Here the CDR3 DNA reads TGTGCCAGCAGTTCACCGGGACAGGGAAACTCCTACGAGCAGTACTTC.

This chain joins TRBV14 and TRBJ2-1; TRBD2 aligns across 8 bases. Germline trimming cut 4 bases from V and 4 bases from J; bases unmatched to any gene: 15. The germline gives CDR1 SGHDN, CDR2 FVKESK. The CDR3 is made up of 18 amino acids. The CDR3 here is CASSPPTWVRGVYNEQFF. The CDR3 DNA reads as TGTGCCAGCAGCCCCCCAACCTGGGTGCGGGGGGTATACAATGAGCAGTTCTTC.

This chain joins TRBV25-1 and TRBJ1-2; TRBD1 matches 8 bases. Germline CDR1 and CDR2: MGHDK and SYGVNS. The CDR3 runs 14 residues. J gave up 6 bases and V 5 bases, and 8 bases lay outside the gene matches. DNA for the CDR3: TGTGCCAGCAGTCGGACAGGGCTTGACAATGGCTACACCTTC. Residues: CASSRTGLDNGYTF.